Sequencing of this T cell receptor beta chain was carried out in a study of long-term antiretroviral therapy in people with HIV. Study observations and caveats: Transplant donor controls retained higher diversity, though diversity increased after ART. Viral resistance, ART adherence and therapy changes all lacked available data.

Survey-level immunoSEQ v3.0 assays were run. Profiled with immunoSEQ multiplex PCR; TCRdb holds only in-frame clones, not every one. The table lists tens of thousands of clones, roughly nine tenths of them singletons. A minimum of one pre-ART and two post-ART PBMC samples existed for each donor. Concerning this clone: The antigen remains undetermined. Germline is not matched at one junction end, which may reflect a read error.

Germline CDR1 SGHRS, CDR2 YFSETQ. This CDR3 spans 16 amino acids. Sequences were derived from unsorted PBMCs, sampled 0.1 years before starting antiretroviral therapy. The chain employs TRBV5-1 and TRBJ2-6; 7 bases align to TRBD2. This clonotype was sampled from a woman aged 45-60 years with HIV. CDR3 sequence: CASSLGGISGANVLTF. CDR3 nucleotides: TGCGCCAGCAGTTTGGGGGGGATCTCTGGGGCCAACGTCCTGACTTTC.